Listed here are 26 T cell receptor beta chains from one sample, sequenced in a study of tumour-infiltrating T cells in Burkitt lymphoma. Measured with immunoSEQ multiplex PCR; TCRdb has only the in-frame clones, and not every one. This table holds roughly 900 clones, 91% found once. Sequenced sample: tumor tissue. The receptors here all came from a human donor with diffuse large B-cell lymphoma.

The chain is built from TRBV2 and TRBJ1-3; D is possibly TRBD1 (5 bases). The CDR3 runs to 15 residues. CDR1 and CDR2 from the germline V gene are SNHLY and FYNNEI. The ends were cut back, 3 bases at V and 0 bases at J, with 9 bases in the middle. This CDR3 is CASSDDSTSGNTIYF. The CDR3 bases are TGTGCCAGCAGTGACGACAGCACCTCTGGAAACACCATATATTTT.

The chain employs TRBV2 and TRBJ2-6; 7 positions match TRBD2. V lost 5 bases and J lost 12; bases outside the gene matches: 13. Germline-derived CDR1 and CDR2 are SNHLY and FYNNEI. The CDR3 totals 15 residues. CDR3 bases: TGTGCCAGCAGTCGGGGGGAGACGGCCCCGGGCGTCCTGACTTTC. The encoded protein is CASSRGETAPGVLTF.

In its sample, this clone was seen a few times. In nucleotides, the CDR3 is TGCGCCAGCAGCTTGGGGACTAGTAGCGAGACCCAGTACTTC. Translating gives CASSLGTSSETQYF. V and J are TRBV5-1 and TRBJ2-5; TRBD2 matches at 7 bases. Germline CDR1 is SGHRS and CDR2 is YFSETQ. The J segment lost 5 bases and the V segment lost 0 bases, leaving 4 bases of the junction unmatched. The CDR3 is made up of 14 amino acids.

The chain recombines TRBV5-1 with TRBJ1-3, with D hard to call. Trimming pared 2 bases from V and 0 bases from J, leaving 9 bases between. CDR3 size: 15 residues. Per the germline V gene, CDR1 is SGHRS and CDR2 is YFSETQ. DNA of the CDR3: TGCGCCAGCAGCTTACAAGGCGGCTCTGGAAACACCATATATTTT. Its translation: CASSLQGGSGNTIYF.

J is TRBJ2-7 and V is TRBV4-1; tentative D call: TRBD2 (5 bases). The CDR3 has 14 amino acids. Trimming removed 0 bases at V and 7 bases at J, with 13 bases between. CDR1 and CDR2 from the germline V gene are MGHRA and YSYEKL. CDR3 region: CASSQEPTSGEQYF. The CDR3 nucleotides read TGCGCCAGCAGCCAAGAGCCCACCTCGGGGGAGCAGTACTTC.

The chain employs TRBV5-1 and TRBJ2-1; 13 bases align to TRBD2. The CDR3 runs 14 residues. V lost 4 bases to trimming and J lost 9 bases; unmatched junction nucleotides: 4. The germline gives CDR1 SGHRS, CDR2 YFSETQ. DNA of the CDR3: TGCGCCAGCAGCGCCGGACTAGCGGGAGTTGAGCAGTTCTTC. Its protein is CASSAGLAGVEQFF.

The V and J genes are TRBV2 and TRBJ1-6, with D hard to call. Trimming cost V 6 bases and J 7 bases, with 19 bases left between them. The V gene's germline CDR1 is SNHLY and CDR2 FYNNEI. The CDR3 runs 16 residues. Here the CDR3 reads CASSPDRSFSNSPLHF. CDR3 bases: TGTGCCAGCAGCCCGGACCGATCGTTTTCGAATTCACCCCTCCACTTT.

This clone came up a few times. The rearrangement joins TRBV11-3 to TRBJ1-1, with unresolved D. CDR3 size: 13 residues. V was cut by 2 bases and J by 1 base, with 5 bases left in between. Germline loops: CDR1 SGHNT, CDR2 YENEEA. The CDR3 nucleotides read TGTGCCAGCAGCTTATTACAGAACACTGAAGCTTTCTTT. This sequence encodes CASSLLQNTEAFF.

In DNA, the CDR3 is TGCGCCAGCAGCCATGACCAGCGGGAGACCCAGTACTTC. It yields the protein CASSHDQRETQYF. J is TRBJ2-5 and V is TRBV5-1, with D possibly being TRBD2 (5 bases). V gave up 4 bases and J gave up 5 bases, with 12 bases separating them. CDR3 size: 13 residues. CDR1 is SGHRS, CDR2 YFSETQ, per germline.

This CDR3 reads CASSQQTMSTEAFF. The CDR3 nucleotides are TGTGCCAGCAGCCAACAGACCATGAGCACTGAAGCTTTCTTT. The gene calls are TRBV14 and TRBJ1-1; D is ambiguous. From germline, CDR1 is SGHDN and CDR2 FVKESK. This CDR3 comprises 14 residues. V was pared by 2 bases and J by 4 bases, with 11 bases between.

The chain couples TRBV19 to TRBJ1-1; D is uncertain. Trimming removed 1 base from V and 6 bases from J, with 9 bases in between. Germline lookup yields CDR1 LNHDA and CDR2 SQIVND (reference sequence). The CDR3 is 13 amino acids. The DNA of the CDR3 is TGTGCCAGTAGTATAGTAGCGGGTTCTGAAGCTTTCTTT. It translates to CASSIVAGSEAFF.

V usage is TRBV10-3 and J usage is TRBJ2-7; 7 bases are a match to TRBD1. The CDR3 has 15 residues. The V and J ends lost 9 bases and 2 bases, in that order; junction bases with no gene match: 13. CDR1 and CDR2 from the germline V gene are ENHRY and SYGVKD. This CDR3 is CAIRSPGQNPYEQYF. The CDR3 DNA reads TGTGCCATTAGGTCACCGGGACAGAACCCCTACGAGCAGTACTTC.

The chain uses TRBV29-1 and TRBJ2-7; TRBD2 matches at 7 bases. Germline V CDR1 and CDR2: SQVTM, ANQGSEA. The ends lost 6 bases at V and 5 bases at J; junction bases unmatched: 4. This CDR3 spans 11 amino acids. The CDR3 DNA sequence: TGCAGCGTGGGAGGGTTCAACGAGCAGTACTTC. Its translation is CSVGGFNEQYF.

V and J are TRBV19 and TRBJ1-5, with TRBD1 matching 9 bases. The germline V gene has CDR1 LNHDA and CDR2 SQIVND (reference sequence). With V trimmed by 4 bases and J by 6 bases, 7 bases remained unmatched. The CDR3 runs to 15 residues. CDR3 nucleotides: TGTGCCAGTAGTACCGGGACAGGGAAGGGTCAGCCCCAGCATTTT. Protein: CASSTGTGKGQPQHF.

This rearrangement joins TRBV5-1 to TRBJ2-2, with 8 bases aligning to TRBD1. The CDR3 is 16 residues long. V gave up 0 bases and J gave up 7 bases; unmatched junction bases: 8. Germline V lookup: CDR1 SGHRS, CDR2 YFSETQ. CDR3 in amino acids: CASSLAKAGGHGELFF. DNA of the CDR3: TGCGCCAGCAGCTTGGCCAAGGCAGGGGGCCACGGGGAGCTGTTTTTT.

The rearrangement uses TRBV7-9 and TRBJ1-1, with 8 bases that match TRBD1. Germline V CDR1 and CDR2: SEHNR, FQNEAQ (reference sequence). This CDR3 has 14 residues. V was pared by 2 bases and J by 7 bases, with 6 bases of the junction left unmatched. DNA of the CDR3: TGTGCCAGCAGCTTATCAGGGGGCGGCGGTGAAGCTTTCTTT. Its protein is CASSLSGGGGEAFF. Using reference TRBV7-9 and TRBJ1-1 for the parts outside the CDR3, the full variable domain is DTGVSQNPRHKITKRGQNVTFRCDPISEHNRLYWYRQTLGQGPEFLTYFQNEAQLEKSRLLSDRFSAERPKGSFSTLEIQRTEQGDSAMYLCASSLSGGGGEAFFGQGTRLTVV.

The chain links TRBV19 to TRBJ2-7; tentatively, D is TRBD1 (5 bases). Per germline, CDR1 LNHDA and CDR2 SQIVND (reference sequence). V gave up 4 bases and J gave up 2 bases, with 9 bases separating them. The CDR3 consists of 13 residues. The CDR3 DNA reads TGTGCCAGTAGTACCAGGGATACCTACGAGCAGTACTTC. Protein: CASSTRDTYEQYF. The full variable domain, in which reference TRBV19 and TRBJ2-7 provide the parts outside the CDR3, is DGGITQSPKYLFRKEGQNVTLSCEQNLNHDAMYWYRQDPGQGLRLIYYSQIVNDFQKGDIAEGYSVSREKKESFPLTVTSAQKNPTAFYLCASSTRDTYEQYFGPGTRLTVT.

The chain recombines TRBV5-1 with TRBJ2-5; TRBD1 matches 7 bases. V shed 4 bases and J 2 bases; nucleotides not matched to a gene: 8. The CDR3 runs 15 residues. Germline V gene sequence: CDR1 SGHRS, CDR2 YFSETQ. CDR3 loop: CASSRGTVGQETQYF. CDR3 sequence (DNA): TGCGCCAGCAGCAGAGGGACAGTGGGTCAAGAGACCCAGTACTTC.

This chain joins TRBV30 and TRBJ2-3, with D tentatively TRBD2 (5 bases). Germline V gene lookup returns CDR1 GTSNPN and CDR2 SVGIG (reference sequence). CDR3 length equals 15 residues. V gave up 0 bases and J gave up 1 base, with 11 bases separating them. CDR3 amino acids: CAWSVRAVRTDTQYF. The DNA for the CDR3 is TGTGCCTGGAGTGTACGAGCGGTCCGCACAGATACGCAGTATTTT.

This chain joins TRBV11-3 and TRBJ1-1; perhaps TRBD1 as D (5 bases). CDR1 is SGHNT, CDR2 YENEEA, per germline. Deletions cut 5 bases from V and 4 bases from J, with 17 bases between. This CDR3 region has 15 residues. CDR3 sequence: CASSPEGFLGTEAFF. CDR3 in DNA: TGTGCCAGCAGCCCCGAGGGGTTTTTGGGCACTGAAGCTTTCTTT. The whole variable domain, filled in from reference TRBV11-3 and TRBJ1-1, reads EAGVVQSPRYKIIEKKQPVAFWCNPISGHNTLYWYLQNLGQGPELLIRYENEEAVDDSQLPKDRFSAERLKGVDSTLKIQPAELGDSAVYLCASSPEGFLGTEAFFGQGTRLTVV.

The V call is TRBV7-8, the J call TRBJ1-1, with D tentatively TRBD1 (5 bases). Trimming took off 2 bases at V and 10 bases at J, with 14 bases between the two ends. The CDR3 totals 13 residues. Germline CDR1 SGHVS, CDR2 FQNEAQ. CDR3 sequence: CASSLTWGPRAFF. The DNA of the CDR3 is TGTGCCAGCAGCTTAACGTGGGGACCTCGAGCTTTCTTT.

The chain carries TRBV19 and TRBJ2-1, with TRBD1 matching over 8 bases. The CDR3 consists of 15 residues. Trimming at V came to 5 bases and at J to 1 base, leaving 4 bases not matched to a gene. Germline values: CDR1 LNHDA, CDR2 SQIVND (reference sequence). CDR3: CASSLGQGSYNEQFF. The CDR3 coding sequence is TGTGCCAGTAGTTTAGGACAGGGATCCTACAATGAGCAGTTCTTC.

The chain is built from TRBV4-3 and TRBJ2-3; TRBD2 agrees at 12 bases. The trim removed 1 base at V and 0 bases at J, leaving 11 bases unmatched. CDR3 length equals 20 residues. The germline gives CDR1 LGHNA, CDR2 YSLEER. The CDR3: CASSQGTLDTSGGSTDTQYF. CDR3 bases: TGCGCCAGCAGCCAAGGAACCCTTGATACTAGCGGGGGGAGCACAGATACGCAGTATTTT.

The rearrangement joins TRBV5-1 to TRBJ2-5, with a weak D call TRBD2 (7 bases). CDR3 size: 14 residues. Germline lookup yields CDR1 SGHRS and CDR2 YFSETQ. Trimming pared 4 bases from V and 4 bases from J, leaving 14 bases between. The CDR3 bases are TGCGCCAGCAGCCATCGGGGGGCCGTAGAGACCCAGTACTTC. Translation: CASSHRGAVETQYF.

V usage is TRBV5-6 and J usage is TRBJ2-4; TRBD2 might be the D (6 bases). Germline lookup yields CDR1 SGHDT and CDR2 YYEEEE. This CDR3 contains 14 residues. The germline V and J ends were trimmed by 5 bases and 6 bases, with 15 bases remaining between them. The CDR3 sequence: CASSQWGVLNIQYF. Here the CDR3 DNA reads TGTGCCAGCAGTCAGTGGGGGGTACTAAACATTCAGTACTTC. The full variable domain, rest sourced from reference TRBV5-6 and TRBJ2-4, is DAGVTQSPTHLIKTRGQQVTLRCSPKSGHDTVSWYQQALGQGPQFIFQYYEEEERQRGNFPDRFSGHQFPNYSSELNVNALLLGDSALYLCASSQWGVLNIQYFGAGTRLSVL.

The V gene is TRBV15, the J gene TRBJ1-3, with D possibly matching TRBD1 (5 bases). V was pared by 3 bases and J by 4 bases, with 10 bases between. Germline-derived CDR1 and CDR2 are LNHNV and YYDKDF (reference sequence). This CDR3 is 14 amino acids long. This chain's CDR3 is CATSRTVSGNTIYF. The CDR3 coding sequence is TGTGCCACCAGCAGGACAGTTTCAGGAAACACCATATATTTT.